These 17 T cell receptor beta chains share one sample of origin, sequenced in a study of T cells after yellow fever vaccination. TCRdb processed the 5' RACE reads anew with MiXCR; each CDR3 protein has one entry. The profile shows about 300,000 distinct CDR3 sequences, 8.7% of them singletons. The starting material was CD4+ T cells sorted from PBMCs, obtained 5 days after the yellow fever booster vaccination. Source of these receptors: a man younger than 35 who received the YFV17D yellow fever vaccine.

The rearrangement uses TRBV4-2 and TRBJ1-5; TRBD1 agrees at 9 bases. After removal of 3 bases from V and 5 bases from J, the junction contained 11 bases not matched to a gene. Per germline, CDR1 LGHNA and CDR2 YNFKEQ. This CDR3 comprises 17 residues. CDR3 coding DNA: TGTGCCAGCAGCCATGCACCGGGACAGGGAGGGGATCAGCCCCAGCATTTT. It translates to CASSHAPGQGGDQPQHF.

This clonotype was detected a few times. The V and J genes are TRBV27 and TRBJ2-5; D call uncertain. V lost 0 bases and J 2 bases, leaving 4 bases between the germline ends. Germline CDR1 and CDR2: MNHEY and SMNVEV (reference sequence). This CDR3 contains 13 residues. CDR3 in DNA: TGTGCCAGCAGTTTATCGTGGCAAGAGACCCAGTACTTC. Its protein is CASSLSWQETQYF.

There are many counts of this clonotype. The rearrangement uses TRBV9 and TRBJ1-2; a possible D gene is TRBD1 (5 bases). From germline, CDR1 is SGDLS and CDR2 YYNGEE. Trimming cost V 0 bases and J 8 bases, with 11 bases left between them. The CDR3 consists of 13 residues. CDR3 coding DNA: TGTGCCAGCAGCGTAGGATGGGGGGACGGCTACACCTTC. This encodes CASSVGWGDGYTF.

This clonotype has ten or more counts. The V gene is TRBV6-5, the J gene TRBJ2-3; D ambiguous. V lost 6 bases, J lost 2 bases, and 12 bases lay in between. The CDR3 is made up of 14 amino acids. The germline V gene encodes CDR1 MNHEY and CDR2 SVGAGI. CDR3: CASREPGNTDTQYF. The DNA for the CDR3 is TGTGCCAGCAGGGAACCTGGGAACACAGATACGCAGTATTTT.

In its sample, this clonotype was seen many times. The chain joins TRBV5-5 to TRBJ2-1, with unresolved D. Germline loops: CDR1 SGHKS, CDR2 YYEKEE (reference sequence). The V and J ends lost 2 bases and 0 bases respectively, with 15 bases between them. The CDR3 extends over 17 amino acids. This CDR3 reads CASSFLVAFSSYNEQFF. The CDR3, as DNA: TGTGCCAGCAGCTTTTTGGTAGCCTTTAGCTCCTACAATGAGCAGTTCTTC.

This clonotype was found many times. This chain connects TRBV6-2 or TRBV6-3 to TRBJ2-6; no clear D gene. Trimming pared 8 bases from V and 0 bases from J, leaving 5 bases between. Germline CDR1 reads MNHEY; CDR2 reads SVGEGT. The CDR3 runs to 13 residues. The CDR3 reads CASRVSGANVLTF. CDR3 sequence (DNA): TGTGCCAGCCGTGTCTCTGGGGCCAACGTCCTGACTTTC.

This clonotype turned up a few times. The chain uses TRBV4-1 and TRBJ1-4; possibly TRBD1 for D (5 bases). Trimming cost V 4 bases and J 5 bases, with 17 bases left between them. The CDR3 runs 16 residues. CDR1 is MGHRA, CDR2 YSYEKL, per germline. The CDR3 sequence: CASSPARDGWNEKLFF. The CDR3 bases are TGCGCCAGCAGCCCAGCAAGGGACGGGTGGAATGAAAAACTGTTTTTT.

This clonotype was seen only a few times. The chain uses TRBV23-1 and TRBJ2-7; D may be TRBD1 or TRBD2 (5 bases each). TRBV23-1 falls under the ORF class, with uncertain function. The CDR3 runs to 11 residues. V was trimmed by 7 bases and J by 4 bases, leaving 8 bases between them. The CDR3 protein is CASMGEYEQYF. The CDR3, as DNA: TGCGCCAGCATGGGGGAATACGAGCAGTACTTC.

The V call is TRBV7-9, the J call TRBJ1-6; D is ambiguous. V was clipped by 4 bases and J by 8 bases, with 18 bases between them. The CDR3 contains 16 residues. Germline V gene lookup returns CDR1 SEHNR and CDR2 FQNEAQ (reference sequence). The CDR3 nucleotides read TGTGCCAGCAGCTGGGGTTTACGGTGGGAGGATTCACCCCTCCACTTT. Its translation: CASSWGLRWEDSPLHF.

This clonotype was seen a few times. The V gene is TRBV9, the J gene TRBJ2-3; D is ambiguous. Germline-derived CDR1 and CDR2 are SGDLS and YYNGEE. This CDR3 has 13 amino acids. The V end lost 2 bases, the J end lost 0 bases, and 4 bases lay between the germline ends. For the CDR3, the DNA is TGTGCCAGCAGCGTTTTCAGCACAGATACGCAGTATTTT. This encodes CASSVFSTDTQYF.

This clonotype was counted many times. The rearrangement links TRBV4-3 to TRBJ2-3, with 10 bases lining up with TRBD2. The CDR3 extends over 18 amino acids. The germline CDR1 and CDR2 sequences are LGHNA and YSLEER. Trimming cost V 0 bases and J 1 base; bases outside gene matches: 7. The CDR3 loop is CASSQEAAGGLGTDTQYF. The DNA of the CDR3 is TGCGCCAGCAGCCAAGAGGCAGCGGGGGGGCTGGGCACAGATACGCAGTATTTT.

The chain carries TRBV7-2 and TRBJ1-1, with D hard to call. The CDR3 extends over 14 amino acids. Germline V gene lookup returns CDR1 SGHTA and CDR2 FQGNSA. The V end lost 3 bases, the J end lost 1 base, and 9 bases lay between the germline ends. CDR3 DNA sequence: TGTGCCAGCAGCTTGCAAACATCGAACACTGAAGCTTTCTTT. Its translation is CASSLQTSNTEAFF.

This clonotype appeared many times. This sequence joins TRBV6-6 and TRBJ1-2, with TRBD1 identical over 7 bases. Germline V lookup: CDR1 MNHNY, CDR2 SVGAGI (reference sequence). The length of the CDR3 is 16 residues. Germline trimming cut 2 bases from V and 1 base from J; bases unmatched to any gene: 7. The DNA of the CDR3 is TGTGCCAGCAGTTACAGGCAGGGGGATTATAACTATGGCTACACCTTC. Residues: CASSYRQGDYNYGYTF.

This clonotype was counted only a few times. V usage is TRBV12-3 or TRBV12-4 and J usage is TRBJ1-1; tentatively, D is TRBD1 (5 bases). This CDR3 comprises 13 residues. V was pared by 8 bases and J by 2 bases, with 12 bases between. The DNA of the CDR3 is TGTGCCAGCGCCCTCCAGGGAAACACTGAAGCTTTCTTT. It is translated as CASALQGNTEAFF.

The table lists this clonotype with a few counts. V gene TRBV6-2 or TRBV6-3 combines with J gene TRBJ1-6; 8 positions match TRBD1. The CDR3 is 14 amino acids. CDR1 and CDR2 from the germline V gene are MNHEY and SVGEGT. J was trimmed by 7 bases and V by 9 bases; bases with no gene match: 8. The CDR3 DNA follows: TGTGCCAGTCACCAGACAGGGGTCAATTCACCCCTCCACTTT. This translates into CASHQTGVNSPLHF.

This clonotype appeared many times. The chain combines TRBV6-1 with TRBJ1-4; D perhaps matches TRBD1 (6 bases). Looked up from germline, CDR1 is MNHNS and CDR2 is SASEGT. V was cut by 5 bases and J by 0 bases, with 13 bases left in between. The CDR3 is made up of 16 amino acids. CDR3 residues: CASSPRTDATNEKLFF. CDR3 nucleotides: TGTGCCAGCAGTCCCAGGACAGACGCAACTAATGAAAAACTGTTTTTT.

This clonotype has more than one count but fewer than ten. The J gene is TRBJ2-1, the V gene TRBV21-1; whether TRBD1, the table's D call, matches the DNA was not checked. TRBV21-1 is a pseudogene. The CDR3 extends over 12 amino acids. The CDR3 sequence: CARGVLGNEQFF. CDR3 bases: TGTGCCAGGGGGGTATTGGGGAATGAGCAGTTCTTC.